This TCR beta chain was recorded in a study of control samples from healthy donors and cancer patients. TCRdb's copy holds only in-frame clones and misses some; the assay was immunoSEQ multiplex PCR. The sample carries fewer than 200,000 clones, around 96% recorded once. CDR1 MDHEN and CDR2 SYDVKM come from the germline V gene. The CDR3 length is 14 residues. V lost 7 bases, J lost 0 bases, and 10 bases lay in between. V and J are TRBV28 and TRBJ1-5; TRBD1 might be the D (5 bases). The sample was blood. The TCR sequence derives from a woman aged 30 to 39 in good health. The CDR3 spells CASISRGSNQPQHF. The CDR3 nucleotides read TGTGCCAGCATCTCGAGGGGTAGCAATCAGCCCCAGCATTTT.